A selection of T cell receptor beta chains follows, all from one sample in a study of CD8 T cells in Susac syndrome. TCRdb passed the immunoSEQ multiplex PCR reads through MiXCR, listing each CDR3 protein once. The sample records fewer than 200,000 distinct CDR3 sequences, approximately 95% being singletons. The sample taken for sequencing was CD4+ T cells from PBMCs. Every receptor here comes from a human donor in good health. The CDR3 runs from the conserved cysteine through the conserved F or W. The order of the fields is D gene, J gene, V gene, clone size, CDR3 DNA, CDR3 protein. D genes are given only for firm matches. Clone size is stated in some rows and not others, as once, few, many or a class when expanded.

D gene: -
J gene: TRBJ2-2
V gene: TRBV12-3/TRBV12-4
clone size: -
CDR3 DNA: TGTGCCAGCAGCCGGGCCGTCTCGTCTGGCGGGGAGCTGTTTTTT
CDR3 protein: CASSRAVSSGGELFF

D gene: TRBD2
J gene: TRBJ2-1
V gene: TRBV7-3
clone size: -
CDR3 DNA: TGTGCCAGCAGCTTAGACCCGACTAGCGGGGTAGGGAATGAGCAGTTCTTC
CDR3 protein: CASSLDPTSGVGNEQFF

D gene: -
J gene: TRBJ2-3
V gene: TRBV20-1
clone size: -
CDR3 DNA: TGCAGTGCTAGTTGGCCCGATACGCAGTATTTT
CDR3 protein: CSASWPDTQYF

D gene: -
J gene: TRBJ2-6
V gene: TRBV4-3
clone size: -
CDR3 DNA: TGCGCCAGCAGCCAAGGACTGCTCTCTGGGGCCAACGTCCTGACTTTC
CDR3 protein: CASSQGLLSGANVLTF

D gene: TRBD1
J gene: TRBJ1-4
V gene: TRBV2
clone size: -
CDR3 DNA: TGTGCCAGCAGTGTACAGGGGCGTGAAAAACTGTTTTTT
CDR3 protein: CASSVQGREKLFF

D gene: -
J gene: TRBJ1-5
V gene: TRBV3-1
clone size: -
CDR3 DNA: TGTGCCAGCAGCCAAGGGACGGGGCTTGGCAATCAGCCCCAGCATTTT
CDR3 protein: CASSQGTGLGNQPQHF

D gene: TRBD1
J gene: TRBJ1-1
V gene: TRBV20-1
clone size: -
CDR3 DNA: TGCAGTGCTAGGCCTCCGGGACAGACGGACACTGAAGCTTTCTTT
CDR3 protein: CSARPPGQTDTEAFF

D gene: -
J gene: TRBJ1-2
V gene: TRBV4-2
clone size: -
CDR3 DNA: TGTGCCAGCAGCCAAGGGGTAAGGCTTAACTATGGCTACACCTTC
CDR3 protein: CASSQGVRLNYGYTF

D gene: -
J gene: TRBJ1-2
V gene: TRBV2
clone size: -
CDR3 DNA: TGTGCCAGCAGCGCCGATTATTATGGCTACACCTTC
CDR3 protein: CASSADYYGYTF

D gene: TRBD1
J gene: TRBJ1-6
V gene: TRBV4-2
clone size: -
CDR3 DNA: TGTGCCAGCAGCCAAGGACAGGGTGGCAATTCACCCCTCCACTTT
CDR3 protein: CASSQGQGGNSPLHF

D gene: TRBD2
J gene: TRBJ2-3
V gene: TRBV27
clone size: -
CDR3 DNA: TGTGCCAGCAAGCGGGGGGGTACCCTTGATACGCAGTATTTT
CDR3 protein: CASKRGGTLDTQYF

D gene: TRBD1
J gene: TRBJ2-7
V gene: TRBV7-9
clone size: -
CDR3 DNA: TGTGCCAGCAGCTTGGGGACAGGGAAGATGTACGAGCAGTACTTC
CDR3 protein: CASSLGTGKMYEQYF

D gene: -
J gene: TRBJ2-5
V gene: TRBV9
clone size: few
CDR3 DNA: TGTGCCAGCAGCGTAAGTCAGCAAGAGACCCAGTACTTC
CDR3 protein: CASSVSQQETQYF

D gene: TRBD2
J gene: TRBJ2-2
V gene: TRBV14
clone size: -
CDR3 DNA: TGTGCCAGCAGCCTTGCGGGGGGCCTCATCGGGGAGCTGTTTTTT
CDR3 protein: CASSLAGGLIGELFF

D gene: -
J gene: TRBJ1-1
V gene: TRBV5-1
clone size: -
CDR3 DNA: TGCGCCAGCAGCTTGGGTCTGGGGCGCACTGAAGCTTTCTTT
CDR3 protein: CASSLGLGRTEAFF

D gene: TRBD1
J gene: TRBJ2-2
V gene: TRBV19
clone size: -
CDR3 DNA: TGTGCCAGTAGTATAACAGGGACAGACACCGGGGAGCTGTTTTTT
CDR3 protein: CASSITGTDTGELFF

D gene: TRBD1
J gene: TRBJ1-1
V gene: TRBV28
clone size: once
CDR3 DNA: TGTGCCAGCCGTACCATGGGACAGTCACGCGAAGCTTTCTTT
CDR3 protein: CASRTMGQSREAFF

D gene: -
J gene: TRBJ2-1
V gene: TRBV3-1
clone size: few
CDR3 DNA: TGTGCCAGCAGCCGCACGAGTGGCGAGCAGTTCTTC
CDR3 protein: CASSRTSGEQFF